This entry lists 32 T cell receptor beta chains sequenced from one sample in a study of blood T cell repertoires in COVID-19. Clones were read by immunoSEQ multiplex PCR, and TCRdb kept only the in-frame ones, dropping some. The sample contains around 140,000 clones, approximately 82% of which appear only once. Sequenced input: peripheral blood. The source of these receptors is a man in his sixties with active or convalescent COVID-19.

This clone was counted a few times. The rearrangement uses TRBV28 and TRBJ1-2, with D perhaps TRBD1 (5 bases). Trimming removed 4 bases at V and 0 bases at J, with 9 bases between. Germline CDR1 is MDHEN and CDR2 is SYDVKM. This CDR3 is built from 14 residues. CDR3 sequence: CASSSGTSNYGYTF. CDR3 bases: TGTGCCAGCAGTTCCGGGACTTCTAACTATGGCTACACCTTC.

The V gene is TRBV2, the J gene TRBJ1-5; tentative D call: TRBD1 (6 bases). V lost 3 bases to trimming and J lost 2 bases, with 14 bases between them. The CDR3 spans 16 residues. CDR1 SNHLY and CDR2 FYNNEI come from the germline V gene. CDR3 in amino acids: CASSDSGGHRNQPQHF. CDR3 in DNA: TGTGCCAGCAGTGATTCCGGGGGGCATCGCAATCAGCCCCAGCATTTT. Full variable domain (missing parts from reference TRBV2 and TRBJ1-5): EPEVTQTPSHQVTQMGQEVILRCVPISNHLYFYWYRQILGQKVEFLVSFYNNEISEKSEIFDDQFSVERPDGSNFTLKIRSTKLEDSAMYFCASSDSGGHRNQPQHFGDGTRLSIL.

This clone was observed a few times. The V and J genes are TRBV11-2 and TRBJ2-2; D is uncertain. Trimming took 1 base from V and 4 from J, leaving 7 bases between them. The CDR3 contains 14 residues. Germline V lookup: CDR1 SGHAT, CDR2 FQNNGV. CDR3 sequence reads: CASSLVRITGELFF. The CDR3 DNA sequence: TGTGCCAGCAGCTTAGTGCGTATCACCGGGGAGCTGTTTTTT.

The V and J genes are TRBV7-2 and TRBJ2-1; TRBD2 aligns across 11 bases. CDR1 is SGHTA, CDR2 FQGNSA, per germline. This CDR3 spans 15 amino acids. The V segment lost 6 bases and the J segment 4 bases; nucleotides outside the gene matches: 5. The CDR3 DNA reads as TGTGCCAGCAGATTACTAGCGGGAGCATACAATGAGCAGTTCTTC. Translation gives CASRLLAGAYNEQFF.

This clone appeared a few times. V gene TRBV13 combines with J gene TRBJ1-2; 7 bases are shared with TRBD1. Per germline, CDR1 PRHDT and CDR2 FYEKMQ (reference sequence). Trimming at V came to 5 bases and at J to 3 bases, leaving 12 bases not matched to a gene. The CDR3 loop spans 16 amino acids. The CDR3 sequence: CASSTRDSPRDYGYTF. The CDR3 nucleotides are TGTGCCAGCAGCACCCGGGACAGTCCTAGGGACTATGGCTACACCTTC.

This sequence joins TRBV11-3 and TRBJ1-6, with 7 bases matching TRBD1. This CDR3 is built from 14 residues. Germline trimming cut 6 bases from V and 8 bases from J; bases unmatched to any gene: 7. From germline, CDR1 is SGHNT and CDR2 YENEEA. The CDR3 spells CASRGDRADSPLHF. DNA for the CDR3: TGTGCCAGCAGGGGTGACAGGGCGGATTCACCCCTCCACTTT.

This clone was seen once. The genes are TRBV7-2 and TRBJ2-7; TRBD2 matches at 11 bases. Trimming removed 4 bases from V and 6 bases from J; junction bases left unmatched: 14. From germline, CDR1 is SGHTA and CDR2 FQGNSA. This CDR3 spans 17 amino acids. The CDR3 DNA reads TGTGCCAGCAGCTCTTCTAGCGGGGGGCCCTGGTTGCGCGAGCAGTACTTC. It codes for CASSSSSGGPWLREQYF.

This chain joins TRBV25-1 and TRBJ1-1, with D perhaps matching TRBD1 (5 bases). The CDR3 extends over 15 amino acids. Germline CDR1 MGHDK, CDR2 SYGVNS. V lost 0 bases, J lost 1 base, and 9 bases lay in between. The DNA for the CDR3 is TGTGCCAGCAGTGAATACTGGGACTCGAACACTGAAGCTTTCTTT. The encoded protein is CASSEYWDSNTEAFF.

This clone showed up just a few times. This chain connects TRBV19 to TRBJ2-7; 7 bases line up with TRBD1. The CDR3 spans 15 residues. V was clipped by 4 bases and J by 4 bases; unmatched bases: 10. CDR1 is LNHDA, CDR2 SQIVND, per germline (reference sequence). The CDR3 sequence is CASSTTGARSYEQYV. The DNA of the CDR3 is TGTGCCAGTAGTACTACAGGGGCGCGGAGTTACGAGCAGTACGTC.

This clone is a singleton in its sample. One end of the junction is discordant with germline, which a read error may explain. The chain uses TRBV7-2 and TRBJ2-3; a possible D gene is TRBD1 (6 bases). In germline, CDR1 is SGHTA, CDR2 FQGNSA. The CDR3 is 14 residues long. CDR3 bases: TGTGCCAGCAGCCCGGGACACCAAGCCTCTACGAAGTATTTT. Protein product: CASSPGHQASTKYF.

The CDR3 DNA reads TGTGCCAGTAGGAGGGCGACTAGCGGGAGCGCAGATACGCAGTATTTT. Its translation: CASRRATSGSADTQYF. The V gene is TRBV19, the J gene TRBJ2-3, with 12 bases matching TRBD2. With V trimmed by 6 bases and J by 4 bases, 8 bases remained unmatched. The CDR3 runs 16 residues. The V gene's germline CDR1 is LNHDA and CDR2 SQIVND (reference sequence).

V is TRBV3-1 (or the pseudogene TRBV3-2) and J is TRBJ2-2, with D uncertain. The V end was cut by 2 bases, the J end by 4 bases, with 8 bases between. The CDR3 covers 14 residues. CDR1 is LGHDT and CDR2 is YNNKEL in the germline V gene (reference sequence). Written as DNA, the CDR3 is TGTGCCAGCAGCCAAAACAGAGTCACCGGGGAGCTGTTTTTT. This codes for CASSQNRVTGELFF.

The chain has TRBV5-4 and TRBJ2-7, with a possible D match to TRBD1 (6 bases). CDR3 length equals 15 residues. Germline CDR1 and CDR2: SGHNT and YYREEE (reference sequence). V lost 5 bases, J lost 0 bases, and 15 bases lay in between. The CDR3 DNA sequence: TGTGCCAGCAGTTACCAGGGACACCTCTCCTACGAGCAGTACTTC. Protein product: CASSYQGHLSYEQYF.

This sequence joins TRBV14 and TRBJ1-2; D ambiguous. The V and J ends lost 4 bases and 4 bases respectively, with 10 bases between them. The CDR3 is 13 amino acids. CDR1 SGHDN and CDR2 FVKESK come from the germline V gene. The CDR3 region is CASSLMQVYGYTF. The CDR3 region has the DNA TGTGCCAGCAGCCTTATGCAGGTCTATGGCTACACCTTC.

This clone was recorded only once. The chain recombines TRBV29-1 with TRBJ1-1, with D perhaps TRBD1 (6 bases). CDR1 and CDR2 (germline): SQVTM, ANQGSEA. V shed 5 bases and J shed 0 bases, with 10 bases lying between them. The CDR3 runs 13 residues. In nucleotides, the CDR3 is TGCAGCGTTAATCAGGGGATGAACACTGAAGCTTTCTTT. This encodes CSVNQGMNTEAFF.

This clone has just a few counts. The chain combines TRBV18 with TRBJ1-5; D uncertain. There are 13 residues in the CDR3. The germline V gene encodes CDR1 KGHSH and CDR2 LQKENI. The V gene lost 3 bases and the J gene lost 5 bases, with 8 bases spanning the gap. CDR3 coding DNA: TGTGCCAGCTCACCGGGGAGAGATCAGCCCCAGCATTTT. Protein: CASSPGRDQPQHF. Filled out from reference TRBV18 and TRBJ1-5, the complete variable domain reads NAGVMQNPRHLVRRRGQEARLRCSPMKGHSHVYWYRQLPEEGLKFMVYLQKENIIDESGMPKERFSAEFPKEGPSILRIQQVVRGDSAAYFCASSPGRDQPQHFGDGTRLSIL.

This chain connects TRBV4-1 to TRBJ1-1; 8 positions agree with TRBD1. J lost 1 base, V lost 1 base, and 2 bases had no gene match. The CDR3 runs 15 residues. Germline-derived CDR1 and CDR2 are MGHRA and YSYEKL. The chain's CDR3 is CASSQGGTGNTEAFF. The CDR3 coding sequence is TGCGCCAGCAGCCAAGGAGGGACAGGGAACACTGAAGCTTTCTTT.

The chain has TRBV11-3 and TRBJ2-3; 11 nucleotides align to TRBD2. Germline-derived CDR1 and CDR2 are SGHNT and YENEEA. The CDR3 runs to 17 residues. Trimming cost V 4 bases and J 1 base; bases outside gene matches: 7. The CDR3 nucleotides read TGTGCCAGCAGCTCCACACTAGCGGGAGTCGGCACAGATACGCAGTATTTT. It encodes CASSSTLAGVGTDTQYF.

This rearrangement joins TRBV6-1 to TRBJ1-5; 8 bases match TRBD1. The germline V gene has CDR1 MNHNS and CDR2 SASEGT. Trimming took 1 base from V and 6 from J; bases not matched to a gene: 8. This CDR3 has 16 residues. This chain's CDR3 is CASSEGQGPSGQPQHF. The CDR3 nucleotides read TGTGCCAGCAGTGAAGGACAGGGGCCCTCGGGTCAGCCCCAGCATTTT.

The chain employs TRBV7-9 and TRBJ2-7; no firm D call. Germline CDR1 is SEHNR and CDR2 is FQNEAQ (reference sequence). V was pared by 3 bases and J by 5 bases, with 11 bases between. CDR3 length: 13 residues. In DNA, the CDR3 is TGTGCCAGCAGCTTGGGCTTAATGGACGAGCAGTACTTC. As protein: CASSLGLMDEQYF.

The CDR3 spells CAAGSVPNYGYTF. The CDR3 nucleotides are TGTGCCGCGGGTAGCGTCCCGAACTATGGCTACACCTTC. The rearrangement links TRBV7-9 to TRBJ1-2; D unresolved. The CDR3 is 13 amino acids. In germline, CDR1 is SEHNR, CDR2 FQNEAQ (reference sequence). V was trimmed by 11 bases and J by 2 bases, leaving 15 bases between them.

The chain joins TRBV24-1 to TRBJ2-1, with D tentatively TRBD2 (5 bases). This CDR3 spans 14 amino acids. Trimming removed 3 bases at V and 7 bases at J, with 12 bases between. Germline V gives CDR1 KGHDR, CDR2 SFDVKD. CDR3 amino acids: CATSDRSTGNEQFF. CDR3 nucleotides: TGTGCCACCAGTGATCGATCTACGGGGAATGAGCAGTTCTTC.

The gene calls are TRBV27 and TRBJ2-1; TRBD2 matches at 13 bases. This CDR3 region has 16 residues. The ends lost 1 base at V and 9 bases at J; junction bases unmatched: 6. Germline CDR1 reads MNHEY; CDR2 reads SMNVEV (reference sequence). The CDR3, as DNA: TGTGCCAGCAGTTTATGGGGACTAGCGGGGTTCGGTGAGCAGTTCTTC. This codes for CASSLWGLAGFGEQFF.

The chain joins TRBV5-6 to TRBJ1-2; possible D gene TRBD1, 5 bases. The CDR3 loop spans 14 amino acids. The V end lost 2 bases, the J end lost 0 bases, and 8 bases lay between the germline ends. Looked up from germline, CDR1 is SGHDT and CDR2 is YYEEEE. The CDR3 spells CASSLAGSNYGYTF. The CDR3 DNA follows: TGTGCCAGCAGCTTAGCAGGGTCTAACTATGGCTACACCTTC.

The CDR3, as DNA: TGCGCCAGCAGCCAGCAGCGGGAGTCCTACAATGAGCAGTTCTTC. Amino acids: CASSQQRESYNEQFF. This chain links TRBV4-1 with TRBJ2-1, with 8 bases lining up with TRBD2. Germline-derived CDR1 and CDR2 are MGHRA and YSYEKL. Trimming removed 3 bases from V and 1 base from J; junction bases left unmatched: 2. The CDR3 runs 15 residues.

The chain carries TRBV7-2 and TRBJ2-6; a weak D match, TRBD2 (5 bases). This CDR3 is built from 14 residues. The V gene lost 1 base and the J gene lost 18 bases, with 19 bases spanning the gap. Germline V CDR1 and CDR2: SGHTA, FQGNSA. This CDR3 reads CASSLGGSAGHSTF. For the CDR3, the DNA is TGTGCCAGCAGCTTAGGTGGTTCTGCGGGCCACTCGACTTTC.

The chain carries TRBV7-2 and TRBJ1-1; a possible D gene is TRBD1 (5 bases). Trimming removed 5 bases from V and 4 bases from J, with 17 bases in between. The CDR3 extends over 15 amino acids. The germline V gene encodes CDR1 SGHTA and CDR2 FQGNSA. CDR3 coding DNA: TGTGCCAGCAGCCCCTATCGGGCCACAGGCACTGAAGCTTTCTTT. Translation gives CASSPYRATGTEAFF.

The chain couples TRBV2 to TRBJ2-3, with 8 positions matching TRBD2. This CDR3 spans 16 amino acids. Trimming at V came to 6 bases and at J to 2 bases, leaving 10 bases not matched to a gene. In germline, CDR1 is SNHLY, CDR2 FYNNEI. CDR3 amino acids: CASSPELAGSTDTQYF. CDR3 coding DNA: TGTGCCAGCAGCCCAGAATTAGCGGGGTCCACAGATACGCAGTATTTT. The entire variable domain, with the rest obtained from reference TRBV2 and TRBJ2-3, is as follows: EPEVTQTPSHQVTQMGQEVILRCVPISNHLYFYWYRQILGQKVEFLVSFYNNEISEKSEIFDDQFSVERPDGSNFTLKIRSTKLEDSAMYFCASSPELAGSTDTQYFGPGTRLTVL.

V gene TRBV30 combines with J gene TRBJ1-6; perhaps TRBD1 as D (5 bases). Looked up from germline, CDR1 is GTSNPN and CDR2 is SVGIG (reference sequence). CDR3 length: 17 residues. Trimming stripped 0 bases from V and 0 bases from J, with 12 bases between. The CDR3 loop reads CAWSVLQGFSYNSPLHF. The CDR3 DNA is TGTGCCTGGAGTGTACTCCAGGGATTCTCCTATAATTCACCCCTCCACTTT.

Remarks on this clone: Compared with germline, one end of the junction differs, possibly owing to a read error. The chain combines TRBV7-7 with TRBJ2-3; tentative D call: TRBD1 (5 bases). The CDR3 length is 14 residues. From germline, CDR1 is SSHAT and CDR2 FNYEAQ (reference sequence). CDR3 amino acids: CASSLGQSTDTQYF. The CDR3, as DNA: TGTGCTAGCAGCTTGGGGCAGAGCACAGATACGCAGTATTTT.

The V call is TRBV3-1 (or the pseudogene TRBV3-2), the J call TRBJ2-2; a weak D match, TRBD2 (6 bases). The length of the CDR3 is 16 residues. V lost 4 bases to trimming and J lost 3 bases, with 15 bases between them. Germline V gene lookup returns CDR1 LGHDT and CDR2 YNNKEL (reference sequence). The CDR3 coding sequence is TGTGCCAGCAGCCGCTTCGCCGGGAGTGACACCGGGGAGCTGTTTTTT. Residues: CASSRFAGSDTGELFF.

The rearrangement joins TRBV2 to TRBJ2-5; D perhaps matches TRBD1 (6 bases). Between the trimmed V and J ends, which lost 4 bases and 5 bases, there was a span of 11 bases. Germline V gene sequence: CDR1 SNHLY, CDR2 FYNNEI. CDR3 length: 13 amino acids. The CDR3 DNA reads as TGTGCCAGCAGTGCTGGACAGACGGAGACCCAGTACTTC. This gives the protein CASSAGQTETQYF.